This T cell receptor (beta chain) was identified during a study of identical twins. Study outcomes and limitations: Where beta out-of-frame sequences were concerned, excess twin sharing was weaker. The models gave estimates that fell short of the out-of-frame TCR alpha sharing seen in monozygotic twins.

Germline assignment: CDR1 SNHLY and CDR2 FYNNEI. The CDR3 runs 14 residues. V lost 0 bases to trimming and J lost 5 bases, with 10 bases between them. There are a few counts of this clonotype. Its antigen is still unknown. Carrying unique molecular identifiers, the cDNA also gained a universal primer site through template switching. TCRdb re-analysed the 5' RACE reads in MiXCR, keeping a single row per CDR3 protein. The sample contains fewer than 350,000 distinct CDR3 sequences, around 8.8% of which appear only once. These same records also appear under a second study, on yellow fever vaccine responses in identical twins.

Input material: memory (CD45RO+) T cells sorted from blood. V is TRBV2 and J is TRBJ1-1, with a tentative D call TRBD1 (6 bases). This TCR derives from a woman younger than 30 in good health. CDR3 sequence reads: CASSEALQGTEAFF. In DNA form, the CDR3 reads TGTGCCAGCAGTGAAGCGTTACAGGGTACTGAAGCTTTCTTT.